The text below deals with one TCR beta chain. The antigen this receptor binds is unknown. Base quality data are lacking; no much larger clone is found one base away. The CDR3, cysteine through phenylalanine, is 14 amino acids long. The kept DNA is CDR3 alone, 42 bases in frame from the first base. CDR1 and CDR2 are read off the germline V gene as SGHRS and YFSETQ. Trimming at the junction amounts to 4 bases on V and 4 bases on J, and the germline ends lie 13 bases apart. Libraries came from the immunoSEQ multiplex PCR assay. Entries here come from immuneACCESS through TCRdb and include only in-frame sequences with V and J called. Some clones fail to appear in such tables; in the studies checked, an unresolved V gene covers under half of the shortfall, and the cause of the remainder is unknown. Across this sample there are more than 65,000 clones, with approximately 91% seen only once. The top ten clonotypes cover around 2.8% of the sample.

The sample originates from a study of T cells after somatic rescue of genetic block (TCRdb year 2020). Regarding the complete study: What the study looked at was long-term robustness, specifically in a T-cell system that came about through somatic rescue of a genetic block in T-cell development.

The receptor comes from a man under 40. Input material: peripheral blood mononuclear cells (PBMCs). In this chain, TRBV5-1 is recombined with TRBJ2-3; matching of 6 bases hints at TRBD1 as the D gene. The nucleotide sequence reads TGCGCCAGCAGCCATACACAGGGCCCAGATACGCAGTATTTT. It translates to CASSHTQGPDTQYF.